This T cell receptor beta chain was found in a study of T cell responses to AZD1222 COVID-19 vaccine. This table comes from immunoSEQ multiplex PCR, and its TCRdb copy is limited to in-frame clones, with some not included. The sample lists some 140,000 clones; about 90% were seen once. Germline CDR1 reads MNHEY; CDR2 reads SMNVEV (reference sequence). The CDR3 runs to 13 residues. V dropped 4 bases and J dropped 4 bases, with 10 bases sitting between them. The clonotype was recovered from an adult in good health. This chain links TRBV27 with TRBJ2-5; D is possibly TRBD1 (6 bases). Sequenced material: peripheral blood, taken on day 0 of AZD1222 vaccination. The CDR3 loop reads CASSSVRGETQYF. Written as DNA, the CDR3 is TGTGCCAGCAGTTCTGTCAGGGGAGAGACCCAGTACTTC.